This T cell receptor (beta chain) comes out of a study of beta chain features in type 1 diabetes. The overall study: What patients shared with healthy donors was a similar profile of age, gender and cell yields.

This clone was counted between two and nine times. Germline V gives CDR1 SGDLS, CDR2 YYNGEE. V shed 0 bases, J shed 6 bases, and the junction held 8 bases outside the gene matches. The CDR3 contains 16 residues. Every bit of the isolated RNA underwent reverse transcription, so sequencing read expressed TCRB transcripts. Average reads for naive, central memory and regulatory T cell samples were about 3.57 million. The table came from immunoSEQ multiplex PCR; TCRdb's copy has only in-frame clones and leaves some out. The sample includes approximately 150,000 clones, 9% to 10% seen only once; the top ten take almost 0.65%. In all sorted populations, purity surpassed 98%.

This sequence originates from a woman between 40 and 55 years old in good health. Source material: central memory CD4+ T cells from blood. The chain combines TRBV9 with TRBJ2-1; 8 nucleotides align to TRBD2. The CDR3 region is CASSVESSGGRNEQFF. The CDR3 bases are TGTGCCAGCAGCGTAGAATCTTCGGGGGGGCGCAATGAGCAGTTCTTC.